The 25 T cell receptor beta chains below were found in one sample sequenced in a study of cytomegalovirus exposure and HLA in healthy donors. PCR primers comprised 60 Vbeta and 13 Jbeta primers. This table comes from immunoSEQ multiplex PCR, and its TCRdb copy is limited to in-frame clones, with some not included. The sample lists around 110,000 clones, over 60% occurring once. The sample comprised PBMCs. Receptors originate from a man younger than 35 in good health and CMV-seronegative.

The chain is built from TRBV6-5 and TRBJ2-7, with D possibly matching TRBD1 (6 bases). V gave up 8 bases and J gave up 1 base, with 15 bases separating them. CDR1 is MNHEY and CDR2 is SVGAGI in the germline V gene. CDR3 length equals 14 residues. CDR3 residues: CASGRAGASYEQYF. CDR3 DNA: TGTGCCAGCGGGCGGGCAGGGGCGTCCTACGAGCAGTACTTC.

The chain links TRBV29-1 to TRBJ2-2, with D perhaps TRBD2 (5 bases). The CDR3 runs 13 residues. Trimming removed 4 bases at V and 6 bases at J, with 12 bases between. Germline loops: CDR1 SQVTM, CDR2 ANQGSEA. CDR3 amino acids: CSVAQLGAGELFF. Written as DNA, the CDR3 is TGCAGCGTTGCCCAACTAGGAGCCGGGGAGCTGTTTTTT.

This clone occurred a few times. The rearrangement links TRBV18 to TRBJ2-3; no firm D call. The length of the CDR3 is 11 residues. V lost 3 bases and J lost 7, with 5 bases in between. Germline CDR1 reads KGHSH; CDR2 reads LQKENI. The DNA for the CDR3 is TGTGCCAGCTCACCGGAGAATACGCAGTATTTT. Its protein product is CASSPENTQYF. The whole variable domain, filled in from reference TRBV18 and TRBJ2-3, reads NAGVMQNPRHLVRRRGQEARLRCSPMKGHSHVYWYRQLPEEGLKFMVYLQKENIIDESGMPKERFSAEFPKEGPSILRIQQVVRGDSAAYFCASSPENTQYFGPGTRLTVL.

The chain recombines TRBV27 with TRBJ2-7, with 8 bases fitting TRBD2. Germline CDR1 MNHEY, CDR2 SMNVEV (reference sequence). The CDR3 loop spans 16 amino acids. J gave up 4 bases and V 5 bases, and 13 bases lay outside the gene matches. CDR3 sequence reads: CASSSPRTGGRYEQYF. The CDR3 DNA follows: TGTGCCAGCAGTAGCCCTCGGACGGGAGGGAGGTACGAGCAGTACTTC.

The genes are TRBV9 and TRBJ2-7; 7 bases line up with TRBD2. J was trimmed by 5 bases and V by 2 bases; bases with no gene match: 7. There are 14 residues in the CDR3. The germline V gene has CDR1 SGDLS and CDR2 YYNGEE. Here the CDR3 DNA reads TGTGCCAGCAGCGTGTCGGGGGGTTACGACGAGCAGTACTTC. It encodes CASSVSGGYDEQYF. The full variable domain, in which reference TRBV9 and TRBJ2-7 provide the parts outside the CDR3, is DSGVTQTPKHLITATGQRVTLRCSPRSGDLSVYWYQQSLDQGLQFLIQYYNGEERAKGNILERFSAQQFPDLHSELNLSSLELGDSALYFCASSVSGGYDEQYFGPGTRLTVT.

The CDR3 bases are TGTGCCAGCAGTTTATTATGGGACAGACTTAATAGCAATCAGCCCCAGCATTTT. This translates into CASSLLWDRLNSNQPQHF. The chain has TRBV27 and TRBJ1-5; 7 positions match TRBD1. Germline V gene data show CDR1 as MNHEY and CDR2 as SMNVEV (reference sequence). Trimming took 1 base from V and 0 from J; bases not matched to a gene: 9. The CDR3 contains 18 residues.

This clone appeared a few times. The rearrangement uses TRBV27 and TRBJ2-1; 11 positions match TRBD2. CDR1 MNHEY and CDR2 SMNVEV come from the germline V gene (reference sequence). With 4 bases clipped from V and 3 bases from J, the junction kept 5 bases outside the gene matches. This CDR3 contains 16 residues. CDR3 amino acids: CASSSPSGRHYNEQFF. The DNA of the CDR3 is TGTGCCAGCAGTTCCCCTAGCGGGAGGCACTACAATGAGCAGTTCTTC.

The chain links TRBV4-2 to TRBJ2-3, with D perhaps matching TRBD2 (5 bases). CDR3 length equals 16 residues. The V gene's germline CDR1 is LGHNA and CDR2 YNFKEQ. The V gene lost 0 bases and the J gene lost 0 bases, with 10 bases spanning the gap. This chain's CDR3 is CASSQDQAVSTDTQYF. The CDR3, as DNA: TGTGCCAGCAGCCAAGATCAAGCGGTTAGCACAGATACGCAGTATTTT.

The genes are TRBV6-4 and TRBJ1-2; the D gene is possibly TRBD1 (6 bases). Germline assignment: CDR1 MRHNA and CDR2 SNTAGT. The germline V and J ends were trimmed by 11 bases and 3 bases, with 13 bases remaining between them. This CDR3 has 12 residues. CDR3 in amino acids: CAGDNLYYGYTF. Here the CDR3 DNA reads TGTGCCGGGGACAACCTTTACTATGGCTACACCTTC.

This clone was recorded a few times. The J gene is TRBJ1-1, the V gene TRBV5-1, with no clear D. CDR3 length: 14 amino acids. V lost 2 bases and J lost 3, with 11 bases in between. The germline gives CDR1 SGHRS, CDR2 YFSETQ. The CDR3 here is CASSFSRTYTEAFF. The CDR3 region has the DNA TGCGCCAGCAGCTTTTCCAGAACATACACTGAAGCTTTCTTT.

The rearrangement uses TRBV29-1 and TRBJ2-1; 8 nucleotides align to TRBD1. This CDR3 comprises 13 residues. Per germline, CDR1 SQVTM and CDR2 ANQGSEA. Here the CDR3 reads CGTRGQGYNEQFF. CDR3 DNA: TGCGGCACCCGAGGACAGGGTTACAATGAGCAGTTCTTC.

V gene TRBV6-6 combines with J gene TRBJ1-2, with 8 positions matching TRBD1. This CDR3 has 13 amino acids. V lost 7 bases, J lost 6 bases, and 7 bases stayed unmatched. Germline CDR1 and CDR2: MNHNY and SVGAGI (reference sequence). CDR3 nucleotides: TGTGCCAGCAATCGGGACAGGCCCAATGGCTACACCTTC. Translated, it gives CASNRDRPNGYTF.

The chain uses TRBV30 and TRBJ2-1; D is perhaps TRBD2 (5 bases). The V end was cut by 5 bases, the J end by 10 bases, with 18 bases between. The CDR3 totals 13 residues. Germline V CDR1 and CDR2: GTSNPN, SVGIG (reference sequence). Here the CDR3 reads CAWGTRLSWEQFF. The DNA for the CDR3 is TGTGCCTGGGGTACAAGACTATCTTGGGAGCAGTTCTTC. Full variable domain (outside the CDR3, taken from reference TRBV30 and TRBJ2-1): SQTIHQWPATLVQPVGSPLSLECTVEGTSNPNLYWYRQAAGRGLQLLFYSVGIGQISSEVPQNLSASRPQDRQFILSSKKLLLSDSGFYLCAWGTRLSWEQFFGPGTRLTVL.

The chain recombines TRBV6-4 with TRBJ2-1; 7 positions agree with TRBD2. Trimming took 2 bases from V and 8 from J; bases not matched to a gene: 6. The CDR3 is 14 residues long. Germline CDR1 and CDR2: MRHNA and SNTAGT. CDR3 sequence reads: CASSDKGGPDEQFF. The CDR3 coding sequence is TGTGCCAGCAGTGACAAGGGAGGGCCGGATGAGCAGTTCTTC.

The rearrangement joins TRBV6-5 to TRBJ2-7; 11 bases match TRBD1. Germline-derived CDR1 and CDR2 are MNHEY and SVGAGI. The length of the CDR3 is 14 residues. With V trimmed by 5 bases and J by 5 bases, 5 bases remained unmatched. The CDR3 DNA reads as TGTGCCAGCAGTCCTCGGACAGGGGGCCACGAGCAGTACTTC. Translating it yields CASSPRTGGHEQYF.

This chain links TRBV5-6 with TRBJ2-1; TRBD2 aligns across 9 bases. The CDR3 consists of 16 residues. Germline assignment: CDR1 SGHDT and CDR2 YYEEEE. With 0 bases clipped from V and 2 bases from J, the junction kept 3 bases outside the gene matches. CDR3 loop: CASSLGAGGTYNEQFF. CDR3 coding DNA: TGTGCCAGCAGCTTGGGGGCGGGAGGGACCTACAATGAGCAGTTCTTC.

This sequence joins TRBV28 and TRBJ2-3; 7 bases map to TRBD2. The V segment lost 10 bases and the J segment 0 bases; nucleotides outside the gene matches: 10. CDR3 length: 15 amino acids. Germline V lookup: CDR1 MDHEN, CDR2 SYDVKM. CDR3 residues: CATQSGVASTDTQYF. The CDR3 DNA reads TGTGCCACCCAAAGCGGGGTCGCTAGCACAGATACGCAGTATTTT. Combining the CDR3 with reference TRBV28 and TRBJ2-3 gives the whole variable domain DVKVTQSSRYLVKRTGEKVFLECVQDMDHENMFWYRQDPGLGLRLIYFSYDVKMKEKGDIPEGYSVSREKKERFSLILESASTNQTSMYLCATQSGVASTDTQYFGPGTRLTVL.

This clone was counted a few times. The rearrangement links TRBV30 to TRBJ1-5; 8 bases map to TRBD1. V shed 5 bases and J 6 bases; nucleotides not matched to a gene: 6. The CDR3 contains 13 residues. Germline lookup yields CDR1 GTSNPN and CDR2 SVGIG (reference sequence). The CDR3 nucleotides are TGTGCCTGGGACCAGGGGGCGGGTCAGCCCCAGCATTTT. Residues: CAWDQGAGQPQHF.

V is TRBV5-6 and J is TRBJ1-2; the D gene is possibly TRBD1 (6 bases). The CDR3 runs to 14 residues. Germline CDR1 and CDR2: SGHDT and YYEEEE. V lost 6 bases to trimming and J lost 2 bases, with 14 bases between them. The CDR3 DNA reads as TGTGCCAGCACACTCCGCCAGGGGAACTATGGCTACACCTTC. This encodes CASTLRQGNYGYTF. The full variable domain, its missing parts supplied by reference TRBV5-6 and TRBJ1-2, is DAGVTQSPTHLIKTRGQQVTLRCSPKSGHDTVSWYQQALGQGPQFIFQYYEEEERQRGNFPDRFSGHQFPNYSSELNVNALLLGDSALYLCASTLRQGNYGYTFGSGTRLTVV.

The gene calls are TRBV5-4 and TRBJ2-5, with D possibly being TRBD2 (5 bases). V was cut by 4 bases and J by 5 bases, with 15 bases left in between. The length of the CDR3 is 14 residues. CDR1 and CDR2 from the germline V gene are SGHNT and YYREEE (reference sequence). This CDR3 reads CASSQTRTRETQYF. The CDR3 bases are TGTGCCAGCAGCCAAACTAGGACCCGGGAGACCCAGTACTTC.

The gene calls are TRBV4-1 and TRBJ1-2, with D tentatively TRBD1 (6 bases). Per germline, CDR1 MGHRA and CDR2 YSYEKL. Trimming pared 1 base from V and 5 bases from J, leaving 14 bases between. This CDR3 contains 15 residues. The DNA of the CDR3 is TGCGCCAGCAGCCAAGGCCCAGGGGTTTTGTATGGCTACACCTTC. Protein: CASSQGPGVLYGYTF.

In DNA form, the CDR3 reads TGTGCCATCAGTGGTGGACAGGGGGCGGGGAGCACTGAAGCTTTCTTT. It is translated as CAISGGQGAGSTEAFF. This chain uses TRBV10-3 with TRBJ1-1; 11 positions agree with TRBD1. The V gene end was trimmed by 4 bases and the J gene end by 4 bases; junction bases not matched to a gene: 8. Germline V gene data show CDR1 as ENHRY and CDR2 as SYGVKD. This CDR3 spans 16 amino acids.

Comments on this clone: The junction departs from germline at one end; a sequencing error may be responsible. The chain combines TRBV2 with TRBJ2-1, with 12 bases lining up with TRBD2. CDR1 SNHLY and CDR2 FYNNEI come from the germline V gene. The CDR3 has 14 residues. The CDR3 reads CAGSSSGGAGEQFF. The DNA of the CDR3 is TGTGCCGGCAGTTCTAGCGGGGGGGCCGGGGAGCAGTTCTTC.

J is TRBJ1-4 and V is TRBV6-7; weak D call: TRBD1 (5 bases). TRBV6-7 is treated as an ORF (open reading frame) with a function not yet certain. The CDR3 sequence is 24 residues long. V was pared by 1 base and J by 4 bases, with 37 bases between. CDR3 amino acids: CASSYLGPKGSSLCPHPLNEKLFF. As DNA, the CDR3 is TGTGCCAGCAGTTACTTGGGGCCCAAGGGTAGCTCTCTTTGCCCTCACCCTCTTAATGAAAAACTGTTTTTT.

The chain couples TRBV6-1 to TRBJ1-2; maybe TRBD1 (5 bases). Germline V gene sequence: CDR1 MNHNS, CDR2 SASEGT. There are 12 residues in the CDR3. The V gene lost 5 bases and the J gene lost 8 bases, with 12 bases spanning the gap. The CDR3 sequence: CASSLSGVGYTF. The CDR3 bases are TGTGCCAGCAGTTTGTCGGGGGTAGGCTACACCTTC.